This T cell receptor (beta chain) emerged from a study of blood T cells in healthy people across ages. Whole-study results and caveats: In long-lived donors, naive CD4+ cell counts and diversity exceeded those of aged donors.

The germline gives CDR1 KGHSH, CDR2 LQKENI. This CDR3 contains 13 residues. The use of a sample-barcoded 5' primer and a J-beta primer mix characterized a second PCR of roughly 7 to 11 cycles. TCRdb itself ran the 5' RACE reads through MiXCR, one entry per CDR3 protein. The sample has hundreds of thousands of distinct CDR3 sequences; 35% to 50% are singletons. Regarding this clonotype: The antigen is not known.

The gene calls are TRBV18 and TRBJ2-5; TRBD1 matches at 11 bases. The J call is uncertain, as TRBJ2-7 better fits the DNA end. Sequenced sample: blood. The clonotype was recovered from an elderly man in good health. The CDR3 nucleotides are TGTGCCAGCTCACAAGGGACAGGGGGCGAGCAGTACTTC. It yields the protein CASSQGTGGEQYF.